A single sample is the source of the 5 T cell receptor beta chains below, sequenced in a study of radiotherapy plus CTLA-4 blockade in lung cancer. Repertoires were generated with immunoSEQ multiplex PCR, while TCRdb's copy carries only in-frame clones and drops some. The repertoire has tens of thousands of clones, roughly 70% of them found once; the top ten carry roughly an eighth. The material sequenced was peripheral blood, taken from a patient treated with radiotherapy plus ipilimumab. These receptor sequences come from a human donor with non-small cell lung cancer that progressed on radiotherapy plus ipilimumab.

This chain joins TRBV6-5 and TRBJ1-5, with D possibly TRBD1 on 6 matching bases. CDR1 MNHEY and CDR2 SVGAGI come from the germline V gene. The CDR3 consists of 13 residues. Trimming removed 7 bases from V and 7 bases from J, with 14 bases in between. As DNA, the CDR3 is TGTGCCAGCACAGGGGTGAGAAACCAGCCCCAGCATTTT. Encoded protein: CASTGVRNQPQHF.

A single count supports this clone. The chain links TRBV7-2 to TRBJ2-1, with TRBD2 matching over 9 bases. The CDR3 covers 15 residues. Germline V gene sequence: CDR1 SGHTA, CDR2 FQGNSA. V shed 1 base and J 2 bases; nucleotides not matched to a gene: 0. CDR3 nucleotide sequence: TGTGCCAGCAGCTTAGGCGGGGGGGCCTACAATGAGCAGTTCTTC. Translation: CASSLGGGAYNEQFF.

A few counts support this clone. This chain connects TRBV10-3 to TRBJ2-7; either TRBD1 or TRBD2 may fit D (6 bases each). Germline V gene data show CDR1 as ENHRY and CDR2 as SYGVKD. This CDR3 comprises 15 residues. The V end lost 9 bases, the J end lost 5 bases, and 23 bases lay between the germline ends. CDR3 nucleotide sequence: TGTGCCATGGGAGAGGGGGGTAGGCGAGTTGACGAGCAGTACTTC. Residues: CAMGEGGRRVDEQYF.

The rearrangement joins TRBV21-1 to TRBJ1-2; TRBD1, as called in the table, went unchecked against the DNA. TRBV21-1 is classified as a pseudogene. The CDR3 covers 15 residues. CDR3: CASIPVQGANYGYTF. DNA of the CDR3: TGTGCCAGCATCCCGGTACAGGGGGCTAACTATGGCTACACCTTC.

This chain links TRBV5-6 with TRBJ2-1, with D possibly called TRBD1 or TRBD2 (5 bases each). In germline, CDR1 is SGHDT, CDR2 YYEEEE. Trimming stripped 4 bases from V and 5 bases from J, with 22 bases between. The length of the CDR3 is 17 residues. In DNA, the CDR3 is TGTGCCAGCAGCCAAGACATCGGGGCAAACAGAAACAATGAGCAGTTCTTC. It translates to CASSQDIGANRNNEQFF. The full variable domain, rest sourced from reference TRBV5-6 and TRBJ2-1, is DAGVTQSPTHLIKTRGQQVTLRCSPKSGHDTVSWYQQALGQGPQFIFQYYEEEERQRGNFPDRFSGHQFPNYSSELNVNALLLGDSALYLCASSQDIGANRNNEQFFGPGTRLTVL.